The T cell receptor beta chain under discussion was sequenced for a study of T cell responses to AZD1222 COVID-19 vaccine (dated by TCRdb to 2020 to 2023). Some background on the complete study: AZD1222 recipients with second doses at about 4 weeks or about 12 weeks were pooled, because spike-specific TCR depth and breadth did not differ between schedules. A total of 230 to 250 trial participants underwent TCR sequencing, of whom about 210 had received two doses of AZD1222 and 26 had received two doses of the MenACWY control vaccine. Trial participants were enrolled by age into 18-55, 56-69 and 70-plus year subgroups, with around 140, 26 and 57 TCR-sequenced participants respectively. What the research found in general, with its limitations: A significant rise in spike-specific TCR breadth and depth was observed after two AZD1222 doses relative to day 0 and relative to MenACWY recipients. Reportedly, close to half of the unique spike-specific TCRs recognized epitopes lying outside the regions that are mutated in the B.1.351 and B.1.1.7 variants. Because no day 14 peak-response samples were available, the repertoires could be characterized only after the peak T cell response. The vaccine-associated CD4 TCRs covered the entire spike protein, and the dominant responses fell in regions 160-218 and 743-854. Conclusions about previously exposed vaccinees are limited because only six or seven AZD1222 recipients were SARS-CoV-2 seropositive at baseline. Participants were mostly white British, with more females than males. The authors suggested clonal diversity may have been underestimated. In the small 56-69-year group, the increase in depth fell short of significance, most likely because of low power.

The CDR3 regions of human TCRbeta chains were analyzed by immunosequencing. Processing in the source paper ran as follows. TCRs in the repertoires were compared against a reference library of SARS-CoV-2-specific TCRs that had been generated with the MIRA antigen-specificity platform. Breadth was defined as the fraction of unique TCRs that were SARS-CoV-2-associated, and depth was defined as the fraction of total T cells that were SARS-CoV-2-associated. Using the MIRA data, each spike-specific TCR was assigned both to the spike region to which the TCR was reactive and to a CD4 or CD8 class. Log10-transformed breadth and depth values were compared by one-way ANOVA with Sidak's multiple comparisons tests. TCRdb retrieved this table from immuneACCESS and kept in-frame rearrangements only. Not all clones are present; in checked studies, unresolved V genes account for under half, and no reason is known for the remainder. That table gives V, J and clone size, and the DNA gave D and trimming. The sample has about 120,000 clones on record, roughly 88% of them singletons. The biggest ten clones account for about 5% of the sample.

Remarks on this clone: No cognate antigen has been identified for it. No base quality values were provided; no much bigger clone lies one nucleotide off.

The time point label, as the study defines it: baseline before first vaccination. Vaccinee samples came from UK trials COV001 and COV002, including a single-blind randomized controlled phase 2/3 trial of AZD1222 (ChAdOx1 nCoV-19) in healthy adults. For TCRbeta chain sequencing, PBMC samples were collected from trial participants at day 0 and at day 28 after the second dose. The CDR3 starts with the cysteine, ends with the phenylalanine, and has 16 residues. Kept here is only the CDR3 DNA, which spans 48 bases and is read in frame from base 1. CDR1 and CDR2 were assigned from the germline V gene as LGHNA and YSLEER. At the junction V is shortened by 4 bases and J by 4 bases; bases outside the gene matches: 10.

Rearrangement joined TRBV4-3 to TRBJ2-7, and TRBD1 aligns with 10 junction nucleotides. The TCR sequence derives from an adult in good health. The specimen was peripheral blood, collected on day 0 of AZD1222 vaccination. The bases read TGCGCCAGCAGCCCCTCTTCGACAGGGGGCGCTTACGAGCAGTACTTC. Its protein product is CASSPSSTGGAYEQYF.